These T cell receptor beta chains were read from a single sample in a study of PD-1 blockade in classical Hodgkin lymphoma. Here immunoSEQ multiplex PCR was the method, and the copy in TCRdb shows in-frame clones only, minus some. Counted here are some 38,000 clones, approximately 82% occurring once; the ten biggest clones make up about 16%. Sequenced here: peripheral blood mononuclear cells (PBMCs), sampled before the second cycle of nivolumab. The source of these receptors is a human donor with classical Hodgkin lymphoma. Both conserved end residues are part of each CDR3. D genes are given only for firm matches. For some rows the clone size is stated as once, few or many, or as a class when expanded; others skip it.

CDR3 protein: CASGNYEQYF
CDR3 DNA: TGTGCCAGCGGAAACTACGAGCAGTACTTC
V gene: TRBV5-8
clone size: few
D gene: NA
J gene: TRBJ2-7

CDR3 protein: CASTLLGLAKNIQYF
CDR3 DNA: TGTGCCAGCACCCTTTTGGGTCTAGCCAAAAACATTCAGTACTTC
V gene: TRBV6-1
clone size: NA
D gene: NA
J gene: TRBJ2-4

CDR3 protein: CASGGQGAHGYTF
CDR3 DNA: TGTGCCAGCGGGGGACAGGGGGCACATGGCTACACCTTC
V gene: TRBV7-2
clone size: NA
D gene: TRBD1
J gene: TRBJ1-2

CDR3 protein: CASSLKNSFGDLENYGYTF
CDR3 DNA: TGTGCCAGCAGCTTAAAAAATTCGTTCGGAGATCTGGAGAACTATGGCTACACCTTC
V gene: TRBV7-3
clone size: NA
D gene: NA
J gene: TRBJ1-2

CDR3 protein: CASSFGSQPDTQYF
CDR3 DNA: TGTGCCAGCAGTTTCGGGTCCCAACCGGATACGCAGTATTTT
V gene: TRBV27
clone size: NA
D gene: NA
J gene: TRBJ2-3

CDR3 protein: CASSLGGVSYNEQFF
CDR3 DNA: TGCGCCAGCAGCTTGGGCGGGGTCTCCTACAATGAGCAGTTCTTC
V gene: TRBV5-1
clone size: NA
D gene: NA
J gene: TRBJ2-1

CDR3 protein: CASSETPSGTGVVEQYF
CDR3 DNA: TGTGCCAGCAGCGAAACTCCTTCCGGGACAGGGGTTGTCGAGCAGTACTTC
V gene: TRBV7-9
clone size: NA
D gene: TRBD1
J gene: TRBJ2-7

CDR3 protein: CASSLRTGSRTDTQYF
CDR3 DNA: TGTGCCAGCAGCCTCAGGACTGGGTCGCGCACAGATACGCAGTATTTT
V gene: TRBV11-2
clone size: NA
D gene: NA
J gene: TRBJ2-3

CDR3 protein: CASSFTDTQYF
CDR3 DNA: TGTGCCAGCAGCTTCACAGATACGCAGTATTTT
V gene: TRBV7-9
clone size: NA
D gene: NA
J gene: TRBJ2-3

CDR3 protein: CASSGQGGIDNEQFF
CDR3 DNA: TGTGCCAGCAGCGGACAGGGGGGGATCGACAATGAGCAGTTCTTC
V gene: TRBV9
clone size: NA
D gene: TRBD1
J gene: TRBJ2-1

CDR3 protein: CATLSGGNTGELFF
CDR3 DNA: TGTGCCACCCTCTCAGGCGGGAACACCGGGGAGCTGTTTTTT
V gene: TRBV10-3
clone size: NA
D gene: NA
J gene: TRBJ2-2

CDR3 protein: CASTRRTGELFF
CDR3 DNA: TGTGCCAGCACCAGACGCACCGGGGAGCTGTTTTTT
V gene: TRBV27
clone size: NA
D gene: NA
J gene: TRBJ2-2

CDR3 protein: CASSLAYGRVERGYTF
CDR3 DNA: TGTGCCAGCAGCTTAGCGTATGGCAGGGTGGAAAGAGGCTACACCTTC
V gene: TRBV7-2
clone size: NA
D gene: NA
J gene: TRBJ1-2

CDR3 protein: CASSPQGTGGAYEQYF
CDR3 DNA: TGTGCCAGCTCACCACAGGGGACAGGGGGCGCGTACGAGCAGTACTTC
V gene: TRBV18
clone size: NA
D gene: TRBD1
J gene: TRBJ2-7

CDR3 protein: CASSDWGTNEKLFF
CDR3 DNA: TGCGCCAGCAGTGATTGGGGCACTAATGAAAAACTGTTTTTT
V gene: TRBV10-2
clone size: NA
D gene: NA
J gene: TRBJ1-4

CDR3 protein: CASSPTVEETQYF
CDR3 DNA: TGTGCCAGCAGTCCCACAGTGGAGGAGACCCAGTACTTC
V gene: TRBV6-6
clone size: few
D gene: NA
J gene: TRBJ2-5

CDR3 protein: CASSVDSSYGYTF
CDR3 DNA: TGTGCCAGCAGCGTAGACAGCTCCTATGGCTACACCTTC
V gene: TRBV9
clone size: medium-sized
D gene: NA
J gene: TRBJ1-2

CDR3 protein: CASSPTGSDGYTF
CDR3 DNA: TGCGCCAGCAGCCCCACAGGGTCTGATGGCTACACCTTC
V gene: TRBV5-1
clone size: NA
D gene: NA
J gene: TRBJ1-2

CDR3 protein: CASSPTSGRETQYF
CDR3 DNA: TGTGCCAGCAGCCCGACTAGCGGCAGGGAGACCCAGTACTTC
V gene: TRBV7-8
clone size: NA
D gene: TRBD2
J gene: TRBJ2-5